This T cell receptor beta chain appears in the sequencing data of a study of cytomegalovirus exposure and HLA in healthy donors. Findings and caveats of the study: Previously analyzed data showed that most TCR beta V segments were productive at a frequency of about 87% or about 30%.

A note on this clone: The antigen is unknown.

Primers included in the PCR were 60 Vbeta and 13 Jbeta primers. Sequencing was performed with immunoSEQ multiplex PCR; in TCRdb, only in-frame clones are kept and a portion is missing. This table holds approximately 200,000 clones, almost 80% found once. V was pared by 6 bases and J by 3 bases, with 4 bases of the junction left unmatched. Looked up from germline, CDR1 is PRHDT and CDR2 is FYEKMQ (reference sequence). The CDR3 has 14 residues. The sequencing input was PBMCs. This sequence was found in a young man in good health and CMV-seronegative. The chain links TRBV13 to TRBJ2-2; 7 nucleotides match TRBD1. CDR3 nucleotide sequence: TGTGCCAGCAGGACCACAGGGGACACCGGGGAGCTGTTTTTT. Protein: CASRTTGDTGELFF.